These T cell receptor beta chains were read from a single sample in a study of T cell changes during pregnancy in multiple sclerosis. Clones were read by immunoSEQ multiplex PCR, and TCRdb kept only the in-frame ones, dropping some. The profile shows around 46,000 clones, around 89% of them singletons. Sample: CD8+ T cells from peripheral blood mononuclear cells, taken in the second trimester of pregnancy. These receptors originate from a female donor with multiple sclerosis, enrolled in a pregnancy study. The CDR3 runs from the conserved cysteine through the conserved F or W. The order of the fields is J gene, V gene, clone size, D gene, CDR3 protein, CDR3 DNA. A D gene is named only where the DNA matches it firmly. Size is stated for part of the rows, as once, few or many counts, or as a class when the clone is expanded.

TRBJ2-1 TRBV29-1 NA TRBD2 CSVGLAGDNEQFF TGCAGCGTTGGATTAGCGGGGGACAATGAGCAGTTCTTC
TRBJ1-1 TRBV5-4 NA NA CASRPGSAVEAFF TGTGCCAGCAGGCCCGGGAGTGCCGTCGAAGCTTTCTTT
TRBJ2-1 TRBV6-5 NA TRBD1 CASSYESGGWEQFF TGTGCCAGCAGTTACGAATCAGGGGGCTGGGAGCAGTTCTTC
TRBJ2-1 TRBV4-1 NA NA CASSQPGGIEQFF TGCGCCAGCAGCCAACCAGGGGGGATTGAGCAGTTCTTC
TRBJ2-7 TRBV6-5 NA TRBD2 CASSYSSSGLTYEQYF TGTGCCAGCAGTTACTCTTCTAGCGGATTAACCTACGAGCAGTACTTC
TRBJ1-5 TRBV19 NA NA CASSIWVRSNQPQHF TGTGCCAGTAGTATTTGGGTGAGGAGCAATCAGCCCCAGCATTTT
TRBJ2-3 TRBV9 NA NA CASSAGGGDTQYF TGTGCCAGCAGTGCTGGAGGAGGAGATACGCAGTATTTT
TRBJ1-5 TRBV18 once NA CASSEGADNQPQHF TGTGCCAGCTCCGAAGGGGCAGACAATCAGCCCCAGCATTTT
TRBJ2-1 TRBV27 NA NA CASSPTTGRDEQFF TGTGCCAGCAGTCCGACCACAGGGCGGGATGAGCAGTTCTTC
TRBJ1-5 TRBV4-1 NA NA CASSHRTADQPQHF TGCGCCAGCAGCCACCGGACAGCCGATCAGCCCCAGCATTTT
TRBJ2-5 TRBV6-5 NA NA CASSYSRASLETQYF TGTGCCAGCAGTTACTCGAGGGCGAGTCTAGAGACCCAGTACTTC
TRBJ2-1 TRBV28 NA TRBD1 CASSFGQGAYNEQFF TGTGCCAGCAGTTTTGGGCAGGGGGCTTACAATGAGCAGTTCTTC
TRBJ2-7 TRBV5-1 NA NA CASSLSSTGDEQYF TGCGCCAGCAGCTTGTCGTCAACCGGGGACGAGCAGTACTTC
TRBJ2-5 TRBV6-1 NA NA CASSDLGPEAQYF TGTGCCAGCAGTGACCTTGGCCCCGAGGCCCAGTACTTC
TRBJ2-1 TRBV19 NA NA CASRGGFSYNEQFF TGTGCCAGCCGCGGGGGCTTCTCCTACAATGAGCAGTTCTTC
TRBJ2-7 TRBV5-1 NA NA CASSSRRDTSYEQYF TGCGCCAGCAGCTCCCGCCGGGACACGTCCTACGAGCAGTACTTC
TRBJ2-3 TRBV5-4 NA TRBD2 CASSLGVGLAGIADTQYF TGTGCCAGCAGCTTAGGGGTCGGACTAGCCGGTATTGCAGATACGCAGTATTTT
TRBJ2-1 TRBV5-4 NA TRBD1 CASSGTGGEQFF TGTGCCAGCAGTGGCACAGGGGGCGAGCAGTTCTTC
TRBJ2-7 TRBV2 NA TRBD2 CASTQLAGVPAYEQYF TGTGCCAGCACCCAACTAGCGGGGGTACCCGCCTACGAGCAGTACTTC
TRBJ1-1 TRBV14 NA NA CASSYGLLGTEAFF TGTGCCAGCAGCTATGGACTGTTGGGGACTGAAGCTTTCTTT
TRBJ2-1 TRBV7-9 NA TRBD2 CASSLSGGALSYNEQFF TGTGCCAGCAGCCTGAGCGGGGGGGCCCTCTCCTACAATGAGCAGTTCTTC
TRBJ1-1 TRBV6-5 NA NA CASSYSGAGVRAFF TGTGCCAGCAGTTACTCAGGAGCCGGAGTTCGGGCTTTCTTT
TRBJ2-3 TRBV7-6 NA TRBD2 CASSFEGGGAPTDTQYF TGTGCCAGCAGCTTCGAGGGCGGGGGGGCTCCCACAGATACGCAGTATTTT
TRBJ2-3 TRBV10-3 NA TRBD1 CAISESETGYSTDTQYF TGTGCCATCAGTGAGTCAGAGACAGGGTATAGCACAGATACGCAGTATTTT
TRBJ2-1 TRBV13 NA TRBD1 CASSSRTGEVPNEQFF TGTGCCAGCAGCTCCCGGACAGGGGAGGTTCCTAATGAGCAGTTCTTC
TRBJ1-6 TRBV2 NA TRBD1 CASSEASPGTGESPLHF TGTGCCAGCAGTGAAGCTTCTCCCGGGACAGGGGAATCACCCCTCCACTTT
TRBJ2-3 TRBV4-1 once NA CASSQDVSFGTQYF TGCGCCAGCAGCCAAGATGTTTCTTTCGGTACGCAGTATTTT
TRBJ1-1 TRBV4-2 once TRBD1 CASSQVQGAVGTEAFF TGTGCCAGCAGCCAAGTTCAGGGGGCTGTTGGCACTGAAGCTTTCTTT
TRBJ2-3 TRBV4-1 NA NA CASSQAGGLTDTQYF TGCGCCAGCAGCCAGGCCGGGGGGCTCACAGATACGCAGTATTTT
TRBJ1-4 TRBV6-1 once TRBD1 CASQGEFNEKLFF TGTGCCAGCCAGGGGGAGTTTAATGAAAAACTGTTTTTT
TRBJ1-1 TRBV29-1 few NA CSLSGGILAEAFF TGCAGCCTCAGCGGGGGCATATTAGCTGAAGCTTTCTTT
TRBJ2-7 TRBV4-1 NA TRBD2 CASSGVVAGGLDEQYF TGCGCCAGCAGTGGTGTAGTGGCGGGGGGGCTCGACGAGCAGTACTTC
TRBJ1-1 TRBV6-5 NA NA CASSYGIRGSEAFF TGTGCCAGCAGTTACGGAATACGGGGTAGTGAAGCTTTCTTT
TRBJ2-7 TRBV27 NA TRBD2 CASSLILDGAGGPAWQYF TGTGCCAGCAGTTTAATCTTGGATGGAGCGGGGGGGCCCGCATGGCAGTACTTC
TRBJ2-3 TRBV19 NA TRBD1 CASSGWTGGTDTQYF TGTGCCAGTAGCGGTTGGACAGGGGGCACAGATACGCAGTATTTT
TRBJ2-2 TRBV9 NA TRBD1 CASSVDWTGAGELFF TGTGCCAGCAGCGTAGATTGGACAGGGGCCGGGGAGCTGTTTTTT
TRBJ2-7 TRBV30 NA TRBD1 CAWSPGQGGYEQYF TGTGCCTGGAGTCCCGGACAGGGGGGTTACGAGCAGTACTTC
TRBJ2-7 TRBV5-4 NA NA CASSSFVDTYEQYF TGTGCCAGCTCTAGCTTTGTCGATACCTACGAGCAGTACTTC
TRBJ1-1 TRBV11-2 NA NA CASSLERWGQGTEAFF TGTGCCAGCAGCTTAGAACGGTGGGGACAAGGGACTGAAGCTTTCTTT
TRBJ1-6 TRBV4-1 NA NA CASSQEDSYINSPLHF TGCGCCAGCAGCCAAGAGGACAGCTACATTAATTCACCCCTCCACTTT
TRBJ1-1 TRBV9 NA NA CASGDGGFDTEAFF TGTGCCAGCGGGGATGGGGGGTTCGACACTGAAGCTTTCTTT
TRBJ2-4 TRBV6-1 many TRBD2 CASSELWGGPQNIQYF TGTGCCAGCAGTGAACTTTGGGGAGGGCCTCAAAACATTCAGTACTTC
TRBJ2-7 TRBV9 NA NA CASSIGGGREHEQYF TGTGCCAGCAGCATAGGGGGAGGGCGAGAACACGAGCAGTACTTC
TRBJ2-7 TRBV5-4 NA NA CASSLGRADEQYF TGTGCCAGCAGCTTGGGCAGGGCGGACGAGCAGTACTTC
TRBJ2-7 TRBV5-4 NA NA CASSLAGPYEQYF TGTGCCAGCAGCTTAGCGGGCCCCTACGAGCAGTACTTC